This T cell receptor beta chain came from a study of blood T cell repertoires in COVID-19. Overall study context: PBMCs, B-cell-depleted T cells, or T cells provided the cDNA or gDNA that made up the material.

Per the study methods: Reference gene primer amplification yielded estimated nucleated cell counts. Here immunoSEQ multiplex PCR was the method, and the copy in TCRdb shows in-frame clones only, minus some. V and J calls and clone size are as listed in that table; D and trimming were resolved from the DNA. This repertoire shows some 340,000 clones, approximately 91% found once; its top ten account for around 3.9%. Individuals drawn from around 25 US areas were roughly 18 to 95 years old. The CDR3 spans 13 residues. The germline V and J ends were trimmed by 2 bases and 4 bases, with 8 bases remaining between them. From germline, CDR1 is SEHNR and CDR2 FQNEAQ (reference sequence).

This clonotype was obtained from a woman aged 25 to 45 who had been exposed to COVID-19. Sequencing input: PBMCs or T cells enriched from blood (not recorded which). The chain uses TRBV7-9 and TRBJ2-5; no reliable D call. The CDR3 sequence: CASSLRLGETQYF. CDR3 sequence (DNA): TGTGCCAGCAGCTTAAGACTGGGAGAGACCCAGTACTTC.